A single sample gave rise to the 30 T cell receptor beta chains below, sequenced in a study of Siglec-9 on CD8 T cells in melanoma. Some clones are missing from TCRdb's copy, which holds only in-frame ones; the method was immunoSEQ multiplex PCR. The top ten hold 1.8% of the sample, which has about 36,000 clones, approximately 83% seen once. The sequencing input was Siglec-9- CD8+ T cells sorted from blood. These TCRs come from a human donor in good health.

This clone occurred once. The chain carries TRBV7-9 and TRBJ2-1; possible D gene TRBD2, 6 bases. Germline CDR1 and CDR2: SEHNR and FQNEAQ (reference sequence). V was clipped by 11 bases and J by 6 bases, with 14 bases between them. This CDR3 has 12 residues. The CDR3 nucleotides are TGTGCCCACCAGGGAGGCAGCAATGAGCAGTTCTTC. Translating gives CAHQGGSNEQFF.

This chain uses TRBV27 with TRBJ2-7; possible D gene TRBD2, 5 bases. V was clipped by 5 bases and J by 9 bases, with 20 bases between them. CDR3 size: 14 residues. Germline assignment: CDR1 MNHEY and CDR2 SMNVEV (reference sequence). CDR3 region: CASSPSSDFLAQYF. The CDR3, as DNA: TGTGCCAGCAGTCCAAGCTCGGACTTTCTCGCGCAGTACTTC.

The chain links TRBV6-1 to TRBJ1-2, with TRBD1 matching over 8 bases. The CDR3 contains 15 residues. After removal of 3 bases from V and 5 bases from J, the junction contained 8 bases not matched to a gene. The germline V gene encodes CDR1 MNHNS and CDR2 SASEGT. In DNA, the CDR3 is TGTGCCAGCAGTGAGTTGGAGGACAGGGTGTATGGCTACACCTTC. Translated: CASSELEDRVYGYTF.

This clone was observed once. This rearrangement joins TRBV6-5 to TRBJ2-7; no clear D. Trimming shortened V by 0 bases and J by 0 bases, and 9 bases separated the two germline ends. Germline V gives CDR1 MNHEY, CDR2 SVGAGI. The CDR3 has 15 residues. The CDR3, as DNA: TGTGCCAGCAGTTACTCAGTCCCCACCTCCTACGAGCAGTACTTC. This sequence encodes CASSYSVPTSYEQYF.

The chain combines TRBV19 with TRBJ1-1, with D possibly being TRBD1 (5 bases). CDR3 length: 17 amino acids. V dropped 3 bases and J dropped 0 bases, with 17 bases sitting between them. Germline V gene data show CDR1 as LNHDA and CDR2 as SQIVND (reference sequence). CDR3 DNA: TGTGCCAGTAGTATGGAGGGGTCCCTAGGGATGAACACTGAAGCTTTCTTT. Translation gives CASSMEGSLGMNTEAFF. Looking up the rest from reference TRBV19 and TRBJ1-1 gives the full variable domain: DGGITQSPKYLFRKEGQNVTLSCEQNLNHDAMYWYRQDPGQGLRLIYYSQIVNDFQKGDIAEGYSVSREKKESFPLTVTSAQKNPTAFYLCASSMEGSLGMNTEAFFGQGTRLTVV.

The chain links TRBV7-9 to TRBJ1-1; D may be TRBD1 (5 bases). The V end lost 5 bases, the J end lost 1 base, and 11 bases lay between the germline ends. CDR3 size: 14 residues. CDR1 and CDR2 from the germline V gene are SEHNR and FQNEAQ (reference sequence). CDR3 nucleotides: TGTGCCAGCAGCCCCGGAGGGACGAACACTGAAGCTTTCTTT. Protein: CASSPGGTNTEAFF.

The CDR3 sequence: CASSLSNTGVTGELFF. CDR3 sequence (DNA): TGTGCCAGCAGTTTATCAAATACAGGGGTCACCGGGGAGCTGTTTTTT. This chain uses TRBV27 with TRBJ2-2; TRBD1 aligns across 7 bases. The V segment lost 0 bases and the J segment 4 bases; nucleotides outside the gene matches: 5. The CDR3 covers 16 residues. The germline V gene encodes CDR1 MNHEY and CDR2 SMNVEV (reference sequence).

This chain joins TRBV25-1 and TRBJ2-5; D is undetermined. The CDR3 runs to 10 residues. Trimming left V 4 bases short and J 7 bases short, with 4 bases between. Germline lookup yields CDR1 MGHDK and CDR2 SYGVNS. CDR3: CASSGGTQYF. In nucleotides, the CDR3 is TGTGCCAGCAGTGGTGGGACCCAGTACTTC.

The V gene is TRBV7-8, the J gene TRBJ2-1, with D unresolved. The CDR3 has 11 amino acids. V was clipped by 3 bases and J by 6 bases, with 3 bases between them. Per germline, CDR1 SGHVS and CDR2 FQNEAQ. Here the CDR3 reads CASSFSNEQFF. DNA for the CDR3: TGTGCCAGCAGCTTTAGCAATGAGCAGTTCTTC.

The chain recombines TRBV10-3 with TRBJ2-1, with D perhaps TRBD2 (5 bases). The germline V and J ends were trimmed by 10 bases and 4 bases, with 14 bases remaining between them. The germline gives CDR1 ENHRY, CDR2 SYGVKD. CDR3 size: 13 residues. CDR3 protein: CANRSPGYNEQFF. The CDR3 DNA is TGTGCCAACCGAAGCCCGGGATACAATGAGCAGTTCTTC.

The chain carries TRBV20-1 and TRBJ2-7, with D unclear. The germline gives CDR1 DFQATT, CDR2 SNEGSKA (reference sequence). CDR3 length equals 11 residues. V lost 5 bases, J lost 2 bases, and 7 bases lay in between. This CDR3 reads CSAAVAYEQYF. As DNA, the CDR3 is TGCAGTGCTGCAGTGGCCTACGAGCAGTACTTC.

The chain recombines TRBV28 with TRBJ2-1; perhaps TRBD1 as D (5 bases). The CDR3 spans 14 residues. Looked up from germline, CDR1 is MDHEN and CDR2 is SYDVKM. Deletions cut 5 bases from V and 5 bases from J, with 13 bases between. The CDR3 loop reads CASSKGYLDNEQFF. The CDR3 DNA reads TGTGCCAGCAGTAAGGGGTATCTCGACAATGAGCAGTTCTTC.

Written as DNA, the CDR3 is TGTGCCAGCAGCCCAGGGGGGACCCATCACAGCTACTTTAAGCCCCAGCATTTT. Translating gives CASSPGGTHHSYFKPQHF. The V and J genes are TRBV14 and TRBJ1-5; 7 bases are a match to TRBD1. V lost 4 bases, J lost 8 bases, and 20 bases stayed unmatched. The CDR3 has 18 residues. Looked up from germline, CDR1 is SGHDN and CDR2 is FVKESK.

This clone is a singleton in its sample. This chain uses TRBV5-1 with TRBJ2-2, with D unresolved. The germline CDR1 and CDR2 sequences are SGHRS and YFSETQ. Trimming took 3 bases from V and 4 from J, leaving 13 bases between them. This CDR3 comprises 15 residues. The chain's CDR3 is CASSSTMFSTGELFF. CDR3 in DNA: TGCGCCAGCAGCTCGACGATGTTTTCCACCGGGGAGCTGTTTTTT.

The chain joins TRBV11-3 to TRBJ1-4; the D gene is possibly TRBD1 (6 bases). Germline loops: CDR1 SGHNT, CDR2 YENEEA. Trimming took off 4 bases at V and 2 bases at J, with 11 bases between the two ends. The CDR3 contains 15 residues. CDR3 nucleotide sequence: TGTGCCAGCAGCTCCTACAGGGAGACTAATGAAAAACTGTTTTTT. Translating gives CASSSYRETNEKLFF.

This chain connects TRBV7-3 to TRBJ2-1, with 13 positions matching TRBD2. This CDR3 contains 16 residues. V lost 3 bases and J lost 9; bases outside the gene matches: 8. Per the germline V gene, CDR1 is SGHTA and CDR2 is FQGTGA. This CDR3 is CASSFRLAGGLGEQFF. CDR3 coding DNA: TGTGCCAGCAGCTTCAGACTAGCGGGGGGACTTGGTGAGCAGTTCTTC.

This clone was detected once. One junction end does not reproduce the germline sequence, and a read error may be involved. This chain joins TRBV6-6 and TRBJ2-7; 9 bases are shared with TRBD2. The CDR3 loop spans 12 amino acids. Germline V gene sequence: CDR1 MNHNY, CDR2 SVGAGI (reference sequence). The CDR3 DNA follows: TGTGCCAGCAGTTACTTGCGGGAGGGCCTACACTTC. This codes for CASSYLREGLHF.

The chain carries TRBV7-8 and TRBJ2-3; D possibly corresponds to TRBD2 (6 bases). The CDR3 is made up of 17 amino acids. V lost 5 bases to trimming and J lost 2 bases, with 20 bases between them. Germline CDR1 is SGHVS and CDR2 is FQNEAQ. The CDR3 coding sequence is TGTGCCAGCAGCCCCCTAGAGCGGGCCTACTTCACAGATACGCAGTATTTT. Translating gives CASSPLERAYFTDTQYF.

The chain couples TRBV6-6 to TRBJ2-1; TRBD2 matches at 12 bases. The germline CDR1 and CDR2 sequences are MNHNY and SVGAGI (reference sequence). The CDR3 length is 15 residues. V dropped 5 bases and J dropped 7; count of bases not matched to a gene: 6. The CDR3 loop reads CASSPLAGGVNEQFF. The CDR3 DNA reads TGTGCCAGCAGTCCACTAGCGGGAGGTGTAAATGAGCAGTTCTTC.

This clone came up a few times. The chain uses TRBV28 and TRBJ2-7; D gene uncertain. The CDR3 is 11 amino acids. Germline V CDR1 and CDR2: MDHEN, SYDVKM. Trimming took off 6 bases at V and 4 bases at J, with 7 bases between the two ends. The CDR3, as DNA: TGTGCCAGCAGCCGAGGATACGAGCAGTACTTC. Its protein is CASSRGYEQYF.

The V and J genes are TRBV6-5 and TRBJ2-5; 10 bases are a match to TRBD2. The CDR3 runs 14 residues. Per the germline V gene, CDR1 is MNHEY and CDR2 is SVGAGI. Trimming cost V 6 bases and J 5 bases; bases outside gene matches: 6. The DNA for the CDR3 is TGTGCCAGCAGCTCTAGCGGGAGTGGGGAGACCCAGTACTTC. Protein: CASSSSGSGETQYF.

The chain employs TRBV7-6 and TRBJ1-3, with D possibly matching TRBD1 (6 bases). The CDR3 loop spans 15 amino acids. Germline V gene data show CDR1 as SGHVS and CDR2 as FNYEAQ. Trimming took 1 base from V and 2 from J, leaving 9 bases between them. In DNA, the CDR3 is TGTGCCAGCAGCTTAGGCAGGGGTGCTGGAAACACCATATATTTT. Translation: CASSLGRGAGNTIYF.

The V gene is TRBV30, the J gene TRBJ1-5; no firm D call. CDR1 and CDR2 from the germline V gene are GTSNPN and SVGIG (reference sequence). The CDR3 has 13 residues. Trimming took 2 bases from V and 0 from J, leaving 5 bases between them. The CDR3 here is CAWSYYSNQPQHF. The CDR3 region has the DNA TGTGCCTGGAGTTACTATAGCAATCAGCCCCAGCATTTT.

J is TRBJ2-2 and V is TRBV7-9, with D unclear. Deletions cut 2 bases from V and 3 bases from J, with 7 bases between. The CDR3 has 14 amino acids. Germline V gene lookup returns CDR1 SEHNR and CDR2 FQNEAQ (reference sequence). The CDR3 DNA follows: TGTGCCAGCAGCTTAAACACGGACACCGGGGAGCTGTTTTTT. It yields the protein CASSLNTDTGELFF.

This clone came up a few times. This chain connects TRBV7-9 to TRBJ1-1; TRBD1 matches at 7 bases. The V gene's germline CDR1 is SEHNR and CDR2 FQNEAQ (reference sequence). V trimming: 5 bases; J trimming: 11 bases; junction bases outside the gene matches: 5. This CDR3 is built from 11 residues. The CDR3 region has the DNA TGTGCCAGCAGCACCGACAGGGACGCTTTCTTT. Its protein is CASSTDRDAFF.

This chain connects TRBV4-1 to TRBJ1-4, with TRBD1 identical over 7 bases. The V gene end was trimmed by 0 bases and the J gene end by 0 bases; junction bases not matched to a gene: 1. Germline V gene data show CDR1 as MGHRA and CDR2 as YSYEKL. The CDR3 loop spans 16 amino acids. CDR3 nucleotide sequence: TGCGCCAGCAGCCAAGAGGGACAGTCAACTAATGAAAAACTGTTTTTT. This gives the protein CASSQEGQSTNEKLFF.

The V and J genes are TRBV7-8 and TRBJ1-1, with TRBD1 identical over 9 bases. CDR1 and CDR2 from the germline V gene are SGHVS and FQNEAQ. The V gene end was trimmed by 1 base and the J gene end by 5 bases; junction bases not matched to a gene: 2. This CDR3 region has 14 residues. For the CDR3, the DNA is TGTGCCAGCAGCTTAGGGGGGACAGGGACTGAAGCTTTCTTT. Translation: CASSLGGTGTEAFF.

The V gene is TRBV13, the J gene TRBJ2-2; TRBD1 matches 9 bases. The CDR3 totals 16 residues. The trim removed 7 bases at V and 6 bases at J, leaving 12 bases unmatched. Germline V gene lookup returns CDR1 PRHDT and CDR2 FYEKMQ (reference sequence). The CDR3 protein is CASTQPGQGSSGELFF. The CDR3 DNA follows: TGTGCCAGCACTCAACCCGGACAGGGGAGTTCCGGGGAGCTGTTTTTT.

V and J are TRBV5-6 and TRBJ2-7; D is unclear. This CDR3 spans 11 amino acids. Trimming shortened V by 4 bases and J by 2 bases, and 4 bases separated the two germline ends. Germline CDR1 SGHDT, CDR2 YYEEEE. CDR3: CASSDTYEQYF. CDR3 coding DNA: TGTGCCAGCAGCGATACCTACGAGCAGTACTTC. Full variable domain (outside the CDR3, taken from reference TRBV5-6 and TRBJ2-7): DAGVTQSPTHLIKTRGQQVTLRCSPKSGHDTVSWYQQALGQGPQFIFQYYEEEERQRGNFPDRFSGHQFPNYSSELNVNALLLGDSALYLCASSDTYEQYFGPGTRLTVT.

CDR3 amino acids: CASSAGLAGEISGELFF. The DNA of the CDR3 is TGCGCCAGCAGCGCGGGACTAGCGGGAGAGATTTCCGGGGAGCTGTTTTTT. The gene calls are TRBV5-1 and TRBJ2-2; 14 bases line up with TRBD2. The germline CDR1 and CDR2 sequences are SGHRS and YFSETQ. The CDR3 sequence is 17 residues long. J lost 6 bases, V lost 4 bases, and 8 bases had no gene match.